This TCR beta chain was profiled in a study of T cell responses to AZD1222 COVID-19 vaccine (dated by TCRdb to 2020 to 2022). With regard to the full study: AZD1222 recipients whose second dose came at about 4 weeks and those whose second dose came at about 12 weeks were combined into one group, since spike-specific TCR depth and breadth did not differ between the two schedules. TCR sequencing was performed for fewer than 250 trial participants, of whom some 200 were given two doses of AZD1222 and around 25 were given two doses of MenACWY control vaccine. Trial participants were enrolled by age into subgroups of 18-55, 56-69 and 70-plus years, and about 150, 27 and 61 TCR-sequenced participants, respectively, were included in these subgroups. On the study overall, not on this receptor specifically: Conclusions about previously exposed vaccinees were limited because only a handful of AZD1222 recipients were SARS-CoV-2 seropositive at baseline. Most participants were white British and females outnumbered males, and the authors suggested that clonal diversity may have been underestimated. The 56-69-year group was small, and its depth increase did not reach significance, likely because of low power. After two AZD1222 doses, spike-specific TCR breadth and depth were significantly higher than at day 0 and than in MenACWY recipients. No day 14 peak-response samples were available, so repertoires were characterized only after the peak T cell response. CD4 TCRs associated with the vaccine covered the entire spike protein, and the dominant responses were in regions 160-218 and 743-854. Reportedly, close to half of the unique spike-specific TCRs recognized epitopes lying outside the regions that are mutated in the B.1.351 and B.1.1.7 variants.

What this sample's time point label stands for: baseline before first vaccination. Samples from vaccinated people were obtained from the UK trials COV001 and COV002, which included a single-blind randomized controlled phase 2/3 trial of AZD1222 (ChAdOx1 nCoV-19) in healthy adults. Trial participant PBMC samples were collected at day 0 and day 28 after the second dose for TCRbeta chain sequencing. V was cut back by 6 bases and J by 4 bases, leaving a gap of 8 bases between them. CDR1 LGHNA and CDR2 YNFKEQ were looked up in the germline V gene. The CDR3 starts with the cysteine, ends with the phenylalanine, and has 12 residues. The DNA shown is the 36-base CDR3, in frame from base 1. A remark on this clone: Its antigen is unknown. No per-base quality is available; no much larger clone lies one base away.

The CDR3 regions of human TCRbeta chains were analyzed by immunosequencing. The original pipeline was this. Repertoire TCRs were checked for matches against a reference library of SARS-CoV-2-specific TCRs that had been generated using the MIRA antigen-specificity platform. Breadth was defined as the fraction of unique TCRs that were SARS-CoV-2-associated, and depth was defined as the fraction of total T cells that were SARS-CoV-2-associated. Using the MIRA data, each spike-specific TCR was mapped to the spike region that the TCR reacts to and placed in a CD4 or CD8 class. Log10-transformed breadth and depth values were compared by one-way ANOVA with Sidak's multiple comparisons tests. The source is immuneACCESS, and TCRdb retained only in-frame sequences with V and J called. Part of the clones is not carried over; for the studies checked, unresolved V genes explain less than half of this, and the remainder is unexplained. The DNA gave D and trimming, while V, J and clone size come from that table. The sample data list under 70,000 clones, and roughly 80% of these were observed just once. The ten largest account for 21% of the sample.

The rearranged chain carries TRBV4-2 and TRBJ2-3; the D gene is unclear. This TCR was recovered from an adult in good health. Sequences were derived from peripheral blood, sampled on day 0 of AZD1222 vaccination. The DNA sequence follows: TGTGCCAGCAGTTTAACTCCAGATACGCAGTATTTT. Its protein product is CASSLTPDTQYF.